The rows below give T cell receptor beta chains drawn from one sample of a study of CD8+ T cells in alopecia areata. Some clones are missing from TCRdb's copy, which holds only in-frame ones; the method was immunoSEQ multiplex PCR. This table holds about 99,000 clones, around 60% found once. The sequencing sample was made of CD4+ T cells sorted from blood. All receptors come from a human donor in good health. CDR3s include the opening cysteine and the closing phenylalanine or tryptophan. D genes are given only for firm matches. Expanded clones get a size class; other rows say once, few or many, or leave the size out.

D gene,J gene,clone size,V gene,CDR3 DNA,CDR3 protein
-,TRBJ1-4,-,TRBV7-9,TGTGCCAGCAGCCCCGGGCGGTCTCGAGAAAAACTGTTTTTT,CASSPGRSREKLFF
-,TRBJ1-4,-,TRBV9,TGTGCCAGCAGCGTCTCGACTGCGACTAATGAAAAACTGTTTTTT,CASSVSTATNEKLFF
-,TRBJ1-4,once,TRBV11-2,TGTGCCAGCAGCTTCAGAATGAGAAATGAAAAACTGTTTTTT,CASSFRMRNEKLFF
-,TRBJ2-7,few,TRBV7-8,TGTGCCAGCAGTCGGCCCCGAGGGAACTACGAGCAGTACTTC,CASSRPRGNYEQYF
TRBD2,TRBJ2-5,-,TRBV6-5,TGTGCCAGCACCCCACTGGGAGCTAGCGGAGAGACCCAGTACTTC,CASTPLGASGETQYF
-,TRBJ1-5,-,TRBV28,TGTGCCAGCAGTTTGGGTCAGCCCCAGCATTTT,CASSLGQPQHF
TRBD1,TRBJ1-5,-,TRBV30,TGTGCCTGGAGTGTACAGGGGTATGTCAATCAGCCCCAGCATTTT,CAWSVQGYVNQPQHF
-,TRBJ1-5,-,TRBV23-1,TGCGCCAGCAGCCGGGACCGAGGACGTAGCAATCAGCCCCAGCATTTT,CASSRDRGRSNQPQHF
-,TRBJ2-1,-,TRBV29-1,TGCAGCGTAGACTCCCCCTCTCTTGGCGAGCAGTTCTTC,CSVDSPSLGEQFF
-,TRBJ1-2,few,TRBV30,TGTGCCTGGAGCTTTGGGGGTACCTATGGCTACACCTTC,CAWSFGGTYGYTF
-,TRBJ2-1,-,TRBV7-2,TGTGCCAGCAGCTTAGCCCCAACGGCTTTTGGAACCTACAATGAGCAGTTCTTC,CASSLAPTAFGTYNEQFF
-,TRBJ2-3,-,TRBV29-1,TGCAGCGTTGAGATCGGGTCTGGGGGTACGCAGTATTTT,CSVEIGSGGTQYF
TRBD1,TRBJ1-2,-,TRBV18,TGTGCCAGCTCACCAGGACAGGGGGCGGACTATGGCTACACCTTC,CASSPGQGADYGYTF
-,TRBJ1-6,-,TRBV5-6,TGTGCCAGCAGCCCGACAGTAAATTCACCCCTCCACTTT,CASSPTVNSPLHF
-,TRBJ2-7,-,TRBV29-1,TGCAGCGTTAGAAGTGACGGGTACGAGCAGTACTTC,CSVRSDGYEQYF
TRBD2,TRBJ2-5,-,TRBV30,TGTGCCTGGAGTGTACTAGCGGGGGCCCGAGAGACCCAGTACTTC,CAWSVLAGARETQYF
TRBD2,TRBJ2-2,few,TRBV7-2,TGTGCCAGCAGCTCTAGCGGGAGGAACACCGGGGAGCTGTTTTTT,CASSSSGRNTGELFF
-,TRBJ1-6,-,TRBV6-5,TGTGCCAGCAGTTTACTGTCCCGACAGAATCGTTCACCCCTCCACTTT,CASSLLSRQNRSPLHF
-,TRBJ1-3,few,TRBV23-1,TGCGCCAGCAGTCACCGCAGGGATCGGTCTGGAAACACCATATATTTT,CASSHRRDRSGNTIYF
-,TRBJ1-1,-,TRBV7-2,TGTGCCAGCAGCGCTGGGGTTGGGACAGAAGCTTTCTTT,CASSAGVGTEAFF
TRBD1,TRBJ1-3,few,TRBV7-9,TGTGCCAGCAGCGAGACAGGGGGAGGAAACACCATATATTTT,CASSETGGGNTIYF
-,TRBJ1-2,-,TRBV7-2,TGTGCCAGCACCCTTGGGACCGCCTATGGCTACACCTTC,CASTLGTAYGYTF
TRBD2,TRBJ2-3,-,TRBV5-1,TGCGCCAGCAGCTTGGGTGCGACTAGCGGTAACACAGATACGCAGTATTTT,CASSLGATSGNTDTQYF
-,TRBJ1-1,few,TRBV19,TGTGCCAGTAAGAGGATGAACACTGAAGCTTTCTTT,CASKRMNTEAFF
-,TRBJ1-6,few,TRBV23-1,TGCGCCAGCGTAAATTCACCCCTCCACTTT,CASVNSPLHF
-,TRBJ2-1,-,TRBV5-1,TGCGCCAGCAGCCAGGAGGGCTTAAGCTACAATGAGCAGTTCTTC,CASSQEGLSYNEQFF
-,TRBJ2-7,-,TRBV15,TGTGCCACCAGCGACGGGGGAGCTCCCAGGGGGTCCTACGAGCAGTACTTC,CATSDGGAPRGSYEQYF
-,TRBJ1-1,-,TRBV7-9,TGTGCCAGCAGCTTAGAGGGGGACACTGAAGCTTTCTTT,CASSLEGDTEAFF
-,TRBJ2-7,few,TRBV6-6,TGTGCCAGCAGTAAGGAGGCCTACGAGCAGTACTTC,CASSKEAYEQYF
TRBD2,TRBJ2-2,-,TRBV5-4,TGTGCCAGCAGCTCGGCGGGGGTGAACACCGGGGAGCTGTTTTTT,CASSSAGVNTGELFF
-,TRBJ2-7,-,TRBV23-1,TGCGCCAGCCAACTTGGGAAGGTCATCTACGAGCAGTACTTC,CASQLGKVIYEQYF
TRBD1,TRBJ2-3,-,TRBV25-1,TGTGCCAGCAGTACGACAGGGCAGCCTAGCACAGATACGCAGTATTTT,CASSTTGQPSTDTQYF
-,TRBJ1-5,few,TRBV7-6,TGTGCCAGCAGCCTCGCGCCGGACAATCAGCCCCAGCATTTT,CASSLAPDNQPQHF
-,TRBJ2-2,-,TRBV30,TGTGCCTGGGGGACTGTGAACACCGGGGAGCTGTTTTTT,CAWGTVNTGELFF
-,TRBJ2-7,-,TRBV7-2,TGTGCCAGCAGCTTAGGCGGCCAAGCCTACGAGCAGTACTTC,CASSLGGQAYEQYF
TRBD1,TRBJ2-2,few,TRBV4-2,TGTGCCAGCAGCCTGGGACAGGGAGTTGGTGTCGGGGAGCTGTTTTTT,CASSLGQGVGVGELFF
TRBD2,TRBJ2-3,many,TRBV7-9,TGTGCCAGCAGCGCAGGGCTAGCGGGCGCCCGTAACACAGATACGCAGTATTTT,CASSAGLAGARNTDTQYF
-,TRBJ2-7,-,TRBV10-3,TGTGCCATCAGTGCAGACGACGAGCAGTACTTC,CAISADDEQYF
TRBD1,TRBJ2-3,-,TRBV5-1,TGCGCCAGCAGCTTAGGGACAGGGGTCACAGATACGCAGTATTTT,CASSLGTGVTDTQYF
-,TRBJ1-3,-,TRBV29-1,TGCAGCGTTTGGCAGCGAGACTCTGGAAACACCATATATTTT,CSVWQRDSGNTIYF
-,TRBJ2-1,-,TRBV28,TGTGCCAGCAGTTTAGTTGGCGGTCACAATGAGCAGTTCTTC,CASSLVGGHNEQFF
-,TRBJ2-7,-,TRBV18,TGTGCCAGCTCACCCGTCTCGCCGGGGGCCCACGAGCAGTACTTC,CASSPVSPGAHEQYF
-,TRBJ2-2,-,TRBV9,TGTGCCAGCACCCCAGTACCTCAAACTCCAACGAACACCGGGGAGCTGTTTTTT,CASTPVPQTPTNTGELFF
-,TRBJ1-5,once,TRBV2,TGTGCCAGCAGTGCGGAGGGCGGGAGAAATCAGCCCCAGCATTTT,CASSAEGGRNQPQHF
TRBD1,TRBJ1-2,-,TRBV5-1,TGCGCCAGCAGCTACTCCGGGACAGGTTACTATGGCTACACCTTC,CASSYSGTGYYGYTF
-,TRBJ2-1,few,TRBV5-4,TGCGCCAGCAGCCAAGAAATTAACAATGAGCAGTTCTTC,CASSQEINNEQFF
TRBD1,TRBJ1-2,few,TRBV5-6,TGTGCCAGCAGCTCGGGACAGACCTATGGCTACACCTTC,CASSSGQTYGYTF
-,TRBJ1-5,-,TRBV19,TGTGCCAGTAGTAGGGGACGGTATAGCAATCAGCCCCAGCATTTT,CASSRGRYSNQPQHF
-,TRBJ1-5,-,TRBV30,TGTGCCTGGAGTGTAAGGGGAGATCAGCCCCAGCATTTT,CAWSVRGDQPQHF
TRBD2,TRBJ2-3,-,TRBV7-3,TGTGCCAGCAGCTTAACGAGTGGCGGGGGGACAGATACGCAGTATTTT,CASSLTSGGGTDTQYF
TRBD2,TRBJ2-7,-,TRBV6-5,TGTGCCAGCAGCCCGGGACTAGCGGGGATGAACGAGCAGTACTTC,CASSPGLAGMNEQYF
-,TRBJ1-4,-,TRBV7-2,TGTGCCAGCAGCCAGTTTAATGAAAAACTGTTTTTT,CASSQFNEKLFF
-,TRBJ2-7,-,TRBV15,TGTGCCACCAGCAGAGATCCGGCAACATATTACGAGCAGTACTTC,CATSRDPATYYEQYF
-,TRBJ2-2,-,TRBV7-2,TGTGCCAGCAGCTTCCCGGGGAGCACCGGGGAGCTGTTTTTT,CASSFPGSTGELFF
-,TRBJ1-3,-,TRBV29-1,TGCAGCGTTGGTAGCTCTGGAAACACCATATATTTT,CSVGSSGNTIYF
-,TRBJ2-7,-,TRBV25-1,TGTGCCAGCAGTGAAGCGGTCGAGCAGTACTTC,CASSEAVEQYF